This T cell receptor beta chain was documented in a study of T cells in Graves' hyperthyroidism and ophthalmopathy. Looking at the study overall: Peripheral blood sampling occurred at initial diagnosis, before any treatment.

Clinical symptoms, serum thyroxine, TRAb, thyroid ultrasound and orbital computed tomography established diagnosis. The PBMCs were taken from less than 11 ml of fresh peripheral blood. V lost 5 bases and J 6 bases, leaving 14 bases between the germline ends. The CDR3 is 14 amino acids. The V gene's germline CDR1 is MGHRA and CDR2 YSYEKL. This clonotype was recorded many times. Amplified TCR beta CDR3 regions derived from RNA transcripts. HTBI primers were used for first-round RT-PCR of the TCR CDR3. TCRdb fed the multiplex PCR reads into MiXCR, producing one record per CDR3 protein. The sample carries 390,000 or so distinct CDR3 sequences, approximately 14% recorded once.

Material: blood. The TCR comes from a man aged 18 to 35 with Graves' ophthalmopathy. This chain joins TRBV4-1 and TRBJ2-1; no reliable D call. The CDR3 nucleotides are TGCGCCAGCAGCGCTGCTGGCTATGGCAATGAGCAGTTCTTC. As protein: CASSAAGYGNEQFF.